These T cell receptor beta chains were read from a single sample in a study of shared clonotypes between healthy human individuals. TCRdb's copy holds only in-frame clones and misses some; the assay was immunoSEQ multiplex PCR. The sample includes over a million clones, about 80% of them seen just once. The sequencing input was memory CD4+ T cells sorted from blood. Receptors were obtained from a man younger than 35 in good health. Each CDR3 is given with its conserved first and last residue. Each record gives: V gene, clone size, D gene, J gene, CDR3 DNA, CDR3 protein. The D gene is left open where the match is weak. Rows give clone size only sometimes, using once, few, many, or a class for an expanded clone.

TRBV9	-	-	TRBJ2-2	TGTGCCAGCAGCGTATTAGCCAACGCGAACACCGGGGAGCTGTTTTTT	CASSVLANANTGELFF
TRBV10-1	-	-	TRBJ2-1	TGCGCCAGCAGCGAGGGATGGGGGAATGAGCAGTTCTTC	CASSEGWGNEQFF
TRBV28	-	-	TRBJ2-7	TGTGCCAGCAGTTTCTTCCGCCTGGGGAGCTCCTACGAGCAGTACTTC	CASSFFRLGSSYEQYF
TRBV5-1	-	-	TRBJ2-1	TGCGCCAGCAGCTCTATCACCGGGACCGGGGGAGTCGGGGAGCAGTTCTTC	CASSSITGTGGVGEQFF
TRBV7-3	-	TRBD1	TRBJ1-6	TGTGCCAGCAGCTTAAACGGTCAGGGGGCTTCACCCCTCCACTTT	CASSLNGQGASPLHF
TRBV5-1	-	-	TRBJ2-2	TGCGCCAGCAGCTCCTTTTCGAACACCGGGGAGCTGTTTTTT	CASSSFSNTGELFF
TRBV25-1	once	-	TRBJ2-7	TGTGCCAGCAGTGAATGGCGGGATTCCTACGAGCAGTACTTC	CASSEWRDSYEQYF
TRBV7-2	-	-	TRBJ1-1	TGTGCCAGCAGCTTAGAGGGGACCAGGGCTACGGCTGAAGCTTTCTTT	CASSLEGTRATAEAFF
TRBV11-2	-	-	TRBJ1-2	TGTGCCAGCAGCCCTACTACAGGGAATGGGATCACCTTC	CASSPTTGNGITF
TRBV5-1	-	TRBD1	TRBJ1-2	TGCGCCAGCAGCGTCGGACGGACAGGGAGATCGGATGGCTACACCTTC	CASSVGRTGRSDGYTF
TRBV5-1	many	TRBD2	TRBJ2-5	TGCGCCAGCAGCCTGACTAGCTTCGAGACCCAGTACTTC	CASSLTSFETQYF
TRBV6-6	-	TRBD2	TRBJ2-5	TGTGCCAGCAGTTACGGACTAGCGTTAGAGACCCAGTACTTC	CASSYGLALETQYF
TRBV6-5	-	TRBD1	TRBJ1-2	TGTGCCAGCAGCCAACAGGGGAGCGGCTACACCTTC	CASSQQGSGYTF
TRBV28	few	-	TRBJ1-5	TGTGCCAGCAGTCTGGACAGCGTGTATCAGCCCCAGCATTTT	CASSLDSVYQPQHF
TRBV19	-	TRBD1	TRBJ1-2	TGTGCCAGTAGTGCGGGACAGGGTTACTATGGCTACACCTTC	CASSAGQGYYGYTF
TRBV7-2	-	TRBD2	TRBJ2-4	TGTGCCAGCAGCGTTCGGCTAGCGGGGGGAGCCAAAAACATTCAGTACTTC	CASSVRLAGGAKNIQYF
TRBV5-1	-	TRBD2	TRBJ2-7	TGCGCCAGCAGCTCCTCCGGGACTAGCGGCTACGAGCAGTACTTC	CASSSSGTSGYEQYF
TRBV30	-	-	TRBJ1-2	TGTGCCTGGAGTGTTAATAGGGGCTACACCTTC	CAWSVNRGYTF
TRBV5-4	-	-	TRBJ2-2	TGTGCCAGCAGCTCGGGGGTACGCACCGGGGAGCTGTTTTTT	CASSSGVRTGELFF
TRBV7-7	-	-	TRBJ2-3	TGTGCTAGCAGCCCGGGACTCAGGGGGACAGATACGCAGTATTTT	CASSPGLRGTDTQYF
TRBV5-1	-	TRBD2	TRBJ2-3	TGCGCCAGCAGCTTGGGAAGACTAGCGGGGGGATACGCGGCAGATACGCAGTATTTT	CASSLGRLAGGYAADTQYF
TRBV29-1	-	-	TRBJ1-2	TGCAGCGCGAAAATGGGGGAGAGGAATAGCTATGGCTACACCTTC	CSAKMGERNSYGYTF
TRBV14	-	-	TRBJ2-1	TGTGCCAGCAGCCAAGTGTCTCGGAGTTTGGCGGGGCTACTCTACAATGAGCAGTTCTTC	CASSQVSRSLAGLLYNEQFF
TRBV6-6	many	-	TRBJ1-2	TGTGCCAGCAGTAGGGGGGAGGGCTACACCTTC	CASSRGEGYTF
TRBV5-3	-	-	TRBJ1-1	TGTGCCAGAAGGCAATTACAGGCTTTAGTGAACACTGAAGCTTTCTTT	CARRQLQALVNTEAFF
TRBV14	-	TRBD1	TRBJ2-3	TGTGCCAGCAGTAGCGACAGGGTCTTGCAGTATTTT	CASSSDRVLQYF
TRBV6-1	-	-	TRBJ1-5	TGTGCCAGCAGTGAATCTCGGGGGGCGCGGAATCAGCCCCAGCATTTT	CASSESRGARNQPQHF
TRBV6-1	-	TRBD2	TRBJ2-2	TGTGCCAGCAGAATACTAGCGGAAACCGGGGAGCTGTTTTTT	CASRILAETGELFF
TRBV16	-	-	TRBJ1-4	TGTGCCAGCAGGCCGGGGACTCTGGAAAAACTGTTTTTT	CASRPGTLEKLFF